This is a list of T cell receptor beta chains from one sample in a study of beta chain features in type 1 diabetes. Clones were sequenced by immunoSEQ multiplex PCR, and TCRdb holds only the in-frame ones, with some missing. The table includes approximately 70,000 clones, almost 50% detected once. Input material: central memory CD4+ T cells from blood. Receptors originate from a man under 40 with type 1 diabetes. Each CDR3 is given with its conserved first and last residue. A D gene is named only where the DNA matches it firmly. A row's size may be missing; if present it is once, few, many or a size class.

TRBJ1-4 | NA | TRBV11-2 | few | TGTGCCAGCAGCCCCGGATTGCCGGGTGAAAAACTGTTTTTT | CASSPGLPGEKLFF
TRBJ1-5 | TRBD1 | TRBV2 | NA | TGTGCCAGCAGTGAGGGGGGACAGGGCAATCAGCCCCAGCATTTT | CASSEGGQGNQPQHF
TRBJ1-5 | NA | TRBV5-1 | few | TGCGCCAGCAGCACCGGACAGAGCAATCAGCCCCAGCATTTT | CASSTGQSNQPQHF
TRBJ1-5 | NA | TRBV5-6 | NA | TGTGCCAGCAGCGGACAGCGGAATCAGCCCCAGCATTTT | CASSGQRNQPQHF
TRBJ2-2 | NA | TRBV19 | medium-sized | TGTGCCAGTAGTTCTGCGAACACCGGGGAGCTGTTTTTT | CASSSANTGELFF
TRBJ2-7 | TRBD1 | TRBV19 | NA | TGTGCCAGTAGTACACAGGGGGCTCTTGGGGAGCAGTACTTC | CASSTQGALGEQYF
TRBJ2-7 | TRBD1 | TRBV15 | few | TGTGCCACCAGCAGAGAATCCGACAGGGGCTACGAGCAGTACTTC | CATSRESDRGYEQYF
TRBJ1-2 | TRBD1 | TRBV11-3 | NA | TGTGCCAGCAGCTTACGCGGGACAGACTATGGCTACACCTTC | CASSLRGTDYGYTF
TRBJ1-5 | NA | TRBV2 | NA | TGTGCCAGCACCGGTGCGACAGGCGATGGGCCCCAGCATTTT | CASTGATGDGPQHF
TRBJ2-3 | NA | TRBV27 | few | TGTGCCAGCAGTTTAGCAGGGCTGCCAGATACGCAGTATTTT | CASSLAGLPDTQYF
TRBJ2-1 | TRBD2 | TRBV29-1 | NA | TGCAGGGAGATAGGACTAGCGGGGTGCAATGAGCAGTTCTTC | CREIGLAGCNEQFF
TRBJ2-3 | NA | TRBV7-2 | NA | TGTGCCAGCAGCTCCTATGGAGATACGCAGTATTTT | CASSSYGDTQYF